This TCR beta chain was captured in a study of T cell changes during pregnancy in multiple sclerosis. CDR1 and CDR2 from the germline V gene are SGHDN and FVKESK. This CDR3 is 12 amino acids long. Trimming cost V 4 bases and J 5 bases, with 8 bases left between them. TCRdb's copy holds only in-frame clones and misses some; the assay was immunoSEQ multiplex PCR. This repertoire shows about 59,000 clones, around nine tenths found once; its top ten account for 5.3%. The TCR comes from a human donor whose cells served as feeder cells for cultures in a pregnancy study. The chain carries TRBV14 and TRBJ2-5, with D unclear. Material for sequencing was peripheral blood from another person, used as feeder cells. CDR3 in DNA: TGTGCCAGCAGCCGGCAGGATGAGACCCAGTACTTC. This encodes CASSRQDETQYF. The full variable domain, completed using reference TRBV14 and TRBJ2-5, is EAGVTQFPSHSVIEKGQTVTLRCDPISGHDNLYWYRRVMGKEIKFLLHFVKESKQDESGMPNNRFLAERTGGTYSTLKVQPAELEDSGVYFCASSRQDETQYFGPGTRLLVL.